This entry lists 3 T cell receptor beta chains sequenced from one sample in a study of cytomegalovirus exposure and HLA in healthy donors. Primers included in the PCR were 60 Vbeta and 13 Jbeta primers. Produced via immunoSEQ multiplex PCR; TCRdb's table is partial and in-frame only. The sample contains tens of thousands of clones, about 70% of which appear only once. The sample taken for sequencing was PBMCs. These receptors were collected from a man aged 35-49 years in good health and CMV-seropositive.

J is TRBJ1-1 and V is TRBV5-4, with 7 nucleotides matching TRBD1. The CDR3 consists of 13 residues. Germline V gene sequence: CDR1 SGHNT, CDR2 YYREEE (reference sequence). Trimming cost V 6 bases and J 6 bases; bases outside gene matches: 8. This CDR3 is CASTSGTDSEAFF. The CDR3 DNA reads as TGTGCCAGCACCTCGGGGACAGACTCTGAAGCTTTCTTT.

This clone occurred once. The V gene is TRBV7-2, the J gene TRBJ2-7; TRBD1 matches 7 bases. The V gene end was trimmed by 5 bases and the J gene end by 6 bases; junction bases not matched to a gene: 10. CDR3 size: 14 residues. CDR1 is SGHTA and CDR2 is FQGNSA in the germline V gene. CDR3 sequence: CASSTDRQGFEQYF. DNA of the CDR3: TGTGCCAGCAGCACGGATAGACAGGGATTCGAGCAGTACTTC. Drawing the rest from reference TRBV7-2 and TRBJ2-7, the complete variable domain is GAGVSQSPSNKVTEKGKDVELRCDPISGHTALYWYRQSLGQGLEFLIYFQGNSAPDKSGLPSDRFSAERTGGSVSTLTIQRTQQEDSAVYLCASSTDRQGFEQYFGPGTRLTVT.

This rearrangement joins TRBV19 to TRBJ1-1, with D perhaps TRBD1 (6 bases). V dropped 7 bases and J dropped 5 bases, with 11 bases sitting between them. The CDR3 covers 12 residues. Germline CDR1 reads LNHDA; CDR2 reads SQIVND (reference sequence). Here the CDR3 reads CASTGVGTEAFF. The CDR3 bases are TGTGCCAGTACAGGGGTGGGTACTGAAGCTTTCTTT.